Below, 30 T cell receptor beta chains from the same sample are listed, as sequenced in a study of shared clonotypes between healthy human individuals. Repertoires were generated with immunoSEQ multiplex PCR, while TCRdb's copy carries only in-frame clones and drops some. This table has about 1.1 million clones, about 84% appearing once. The sample comprised memory CD4+ T cells from PBMCs. Subset reported: CD45RA-negative fraction. The origin of the receptors is a man younger than 30 in good health. Some clones in this sample may be carry-over from other donors' samples.

The gene calls are TRBV7-3 and TRBJ2-1; 8 bases are shared with TRBD1. The junction had 11 bases not matched to a gene; V was cut back by 5 bases and J by 8 bases. Germline values: CDR1 SGHTA, CDR2 FQGTGA. This CDR3 is built from 15 residues. The CDR3 loop is CASSLGTGMIYEQFF. DNA for the CDR3: TGTGCCAGCAGCCTCGGGACAGGAATGATCTATGAGCAGTTCTTC. Full variable domain (remainder filled in from reference TRBV7-3 and TRBJ2-1): GAGVSQTPSNKVTEKGKYVELRCDPISGHTALYWYRQSLGQGPEFLIYFQGTGAADDSGLPNDRFFAVRPEGSVSTLKIQRTERGDSAVYLCASSLGTGMIYEQFFGPGTRLTVL.

Turning to this clone: Other DNA sequences in this sample translate to the same CDR3. The chain employs TRBV7-9 and TRBJ2-7, with D maybe TRBD1 (6 bases). Germline V gene data show CDR1 as SEHNR and CDR2 as FQNEAQ (reference sequence). This CDR3 comprises 13 residues. V was cut by 1 base and J by 4 bases, with 8 bases left in between. The CDR3 sequence is CASSLVGTYEQYF. As DNA, the CDR3 is TGTGCCAGCAGCTTAGTGGGGACATACGAGCAGTACTTC.

The chain is built from TRBV19 and TRBJ2-3; TRBD2 might be the D (6 bases). Trimming stripped 3 bases from V and 5 bases from J, with 18 bases between. CDR3 size: 16 residues. CDR1 LNHDA and CDR2 SQIVND come from the germline V gene (reference sequence). The CDR3 region has the DNA TGTGCCAGTAGTATTCGCGGGACCCCTCGAGTAGATACGCAGTATTTT. Its protein product is CASSIRGTPRVDTQYF.

This chain uses TRBV7-9 with TRBJ1-1; maybe TRBD1 (6 bases). The V gene's germline CDR1 is SEHNR and CDR2 FQNEAQ (reference sequence). The CDR3 extends over 11 amino acids. V dropped 3 bases and J dropped 9 bases, with 8 bases sitting between them. The CDR3 region has the DNA TGTGCCAGCAGCTTGCAGGGGAAAGCTTTCTTT. Amino acids: CASSLQGKAFF.

This clone was seen once. This chain joins TRBV5-1 and TRBJ2-1, with 8 bases lining up with TRBD2. The CDR3 has 16 residues. Per germline, CDR1 SGHRS and CDR2 YFSETQ. After removal of 0 bases from V and 10 bases from J, the junction contained 12 bases not matched to a gene. This CDR3 is CASSLGKGTRSDEQFF. CDR3 DNA: TGCGCCAGCAGCTTGGGCAAGGGGACTAGATCTGACGAGCAGTTCTTC.

The chain employs TRBV6-1 and TRBJ2-7; 9 nucleotides line up with TRBD2. V was clipped by 5 bases and J by 3 bases; unmatched bases: 5. Germline lookup yields CDR1 MNHNS and CDR2 SASEGT. This CDR3 region has 14 residues. The CDR3 bases are TGTGCCAGCAGTCTAAGCGGGAGGTTCTACGAGCAGTACTTC. This translates into CASSLSGRFYEQYF.

The V gene is TRBV9, the J gene TRBJ2-3, with 7 positions matching TRBD2. With 1 base clipped from V and 4 bases from J, the junction kept 9 bases outside the gene matches. The CDR3 extends over 16 amino acids. Germline CDR1 SGDLS, CDR2 YYNGEE. This chain's CDR3 is CASSVSGGSLADTQYF. CDR3 DNA: TGTGCCAGCAGCGTATCCGGCGGGAGCTTGGCAGATACGCAGTATTTT.

V is TRBV6-6 and J is TRBJ1-1; D not resolved. CDR3 length equals 13 residues. Germline CDR1 is MNHNY and CDR2 is SVGAGI (reference sequence). Trimming removed 2 bases at V and 10 bases at J, with 14 bases between. CDR3 region: CASSYARDLGAFF. DNA of the CDR3: TGTGCCAGCAGTTACGCAAGGGATCTAGGAGCTTTCTTT.

The V call is TRBV4-1, the J call TRBJ1-3; D gene ambiguous. The germline CDR1 and CDR2 sequences are MGHRA and YSYEKL. Between the trimmed V and J ends, which lost 2 bases and 7 bases, there was a span of 6 bases. This CDR3 has 12 residues. CDR3 nucleotide sequence: TGCGCCAGCAGCCAATCCTTGAACACCATATATTTT. Its protein is CASSQSLNTIYF.

The gene calls are TRBV29-1 and TRBJ2-6; D possibly matches TRBD1 or TRBD2 (5 bases each). The germline gives CDR1 SQVTM, CDR2 ANQGSEA. The CDR3 is made up of 14 amino acids. Trimming removed 4 bases from V and 5 bases from J, with 12 bases in between. The CDR3 spells CSVAGLDRANVLTF. The DNA of the CDR3 is TGCAGCGTTGCGGGGCTCGATCGGGCCAACGTCCTGACTTTC.

This clone has a single count. The chain recombines TRBV19 with TRBJ2-1, with TRBD2 identical over 13 bases. Trimming took 4 bases from V and 8 from J; bases not matched to a gene: 8. In germline, CDR1 is LNHDA, CDR2 SQIVND (reference sequence). The CDR3 length is 16 residues. In DNA, the CDR3 is TGTGCCAGTAGTACGGCCGGGACTAGCGGGATTCATGAGCAGTTCTTC. Encoded protein: CASSTAGTSGIHEQFF.

The chain uses TRBV16 and TRBJ1-4; 8 nucleotides line up with TRBD1. This CDR3 is built from 16 residues. The V segment lost 0 bases and the J segment 5 bases; nucleotides outside the gene matches: 5. Per the germline V gene, CDR1 is KGHSY and CDR2 is FQNENV. The CDR3 loop is CASSQSLRQGNEKLFF. CDR3 nucleotides: TGTGCCAGCAGCCAATCCCTTAGACAGGGGAATGAAAAACTGTTTTTT.

The chain couples TRBV11-3 to TRBJ1-2; no clear D gene. Deletions cut 4 bases from V and 5 bases from J, with 23 bases between. This CDR3 has 17 amino acids. Germline values: CDR1 SGHNT, CDR2 YENEEA. The CDR3 DNA follows: TGTGCCAGCAGCTGTGGTAAGGCTAATGTTAATAGGTATGGCTACACCTTC. Amino acid sequence: CASSCGKANVNRYGYTF.

This clone was found once. This sequence may be a read error, since a much larger clone differs from it by one base. Additional DNA sequences in this sample encode the identical CDR3. The chain couples TRBV27 to TRBJ2-4; D is unresolved. The CDR3 extends over 15 amino acids. Germline CDR1 is MNHEY and CDR2 is SMNVEV (reference sequence). The CDR3 region is CASSLFSGAKNIQYF. The CDR3, as DNA: TGCGCCAGCAGTTTATTTTCGGGAGCCAAAAACATTCAGTACTTC.

V usage is TRBV30 and J usage is TRBJ2-2; either TRBD1 or TRBD2 may supply D (5 bases each). Trimming took 4 bases from V and 4 from J, leaving 19 bases between them. There are 16 residues in the CDR3. Germline CDR1 reads GTSNPN; CDR2 reads SVGIG (reference sequence). CDR3 sequence reads: CAWTEPGSGATGELFF. Written as DNA, the CDR3 is TGTGCCTGGACTGAGCCGGGTTCCGGGGCCACCGGGGAGCTGTTTTTT.

This clone was detected only a few times. The chain is built from TRBV7-9 and TRBJ2-6, with D possibly TRBD2 on 5 matching bases. CDR3 size: 17 residues. Germline CDR1 and CDR2: SEHNR and FQNEAQ (reference sequence). V was shortened by 5 bases and J by 1 base, with 15 bases between the two germline ends. CDR3 loop: CASSRGRSESGANVLTF. The CDR3 coding sequence is TGTGCCAGCAGCCGGGGTCGATCAGAATCTGGGGCCAACGTCCTGACTTTC.

The CDR3 DNA reads TGCGCCAGCAGCGATACGACCGGGACTAGCGGGAGGAGAAGAACAGATACGCAGTATTTT. It yields the protein CASSDTTGTSGRRRTDTQYF. The chain couples TRBV5-1 to TRBJ2-3; 15 nucleotides line up with TRBD2. With V trimmed by 4 bases and J by 3 bases, 15 bases remained unmatched. The germline V gene has CDR1 SGHRS and CDR2 YFSETQ. The CDR3 runs to 20 residues.

The chain joins TRBV6-6 to TRBJ1-1; no firm D call. Between the trimmed V and J ends, which lost 3 bases and 1 base, there was a span of 9 bases. Germline CDR1 is MNHNY and CDR2 is SVGAGI (reference sequence). The CDR3 is made up of 14 amino acids. The chain's CDR3 is CASSYVQTNTEAFF. CDR3 DNA: TGTGCCAGCAGTTATGTGCAGACGAACACTGAAGCTTTCTTT.

V usage is TRBV5-4 and J usage is TRBJ1-4, with unresolved D. Germline CDR1 SGHNT, CDR2 YYREEE (reference sequence). Trimming removed 4 bases at V and 4 bases at J, with 5 bases between. This CDR3 contains 12 residues. The CDR3 DNA reads as TGTGCCAGCAGCATCCTTAATGAAAAACTGTTTTTT. Translating it yields CASSILNEKLFF.

This chain links TRBV9 with TRBJ2-5; possible D gene TRBD2, 5 bases. The germline V and J ends were trimmed by 6 bases and 5 bases, with 17 bases remaining between them. Germline V gene sequence: CDR1 SGDLS, CDR2 YYNGEE. The CDR3 totals 14 residues. The CDR3 nucleotides read TGTGCCAGCAACCCCCGGGCCCGAGGGGAGACCCAGTACTTC. Amino acids: CASNPRARGETQYF.

J is TRBJ2-6 and V is TRBV6-1; D gene unclear. The CDR3 length is 14 residues. The V end was cut by 4 bases, the J end by 2 bases, with 6 bases between. The V gene's germline CDR1 is MNHNS and CDR2 SASEGT. The chain's CDR3 is CASSAPPGANVLTF. Here the CDR3 DNA reads TGTGCCAGCAGTGCGCCTCCTGGGGCCAACGTCCTGACTTTC.

CDR3 coding DNA: TGTGCCAGCAGTTTAGGCAGACTCACCGGGGAGCTGTTTTTT. Its translation: CASSLGRLTGELFF. The chain has TRBV28 and TRBJ2-2; no clear D. The CDR3 has 14 residues. CDR1 and CDR2 from the germline V gene are MDHEN and SYDVKM. The ends were cut back, 2 bases at V and 4 bases at J, with 8 bases in the middle.

V usage is TRBV18 and J usage is TRBJ2-5; the D call may be TRBD1 or TRBD2 (5 bases each). V was pared by 2 bases and J by 13 bases, with 17 bases between. Germline values: CDR1 KGHSH, CDR2 LQKENI. CDR3 length: 13 residues. DNA of the CDR3: TGTGCCAGCTCACCATCGACGGGGCGACTGGGGTACTTC. The encoded protein is CASSPSTGRLGYF. Based on the CDR3 plus reference TRBV18 and TRBJ2-5, the full variable domain is NAGVMQNPRHLVRRRGQEARLRCSPMKGHSHVYWYRQLPEEGLKFMVYLQKENIIDESGMPKERFSAEFPKEGPSILRIQQVVRGDSAAYFCASSPSTGRLGYFGPGTRLLVL.

The chain links TRBV29-1 to TRBJ2-5; 8 bases fit TRBD1. The J call may be mistaken, given a closer DNA end match to TRBJ2-7. The CDR3 length is 13 residues. Germline V gene lookup returns CDR1 SQVTM and CDR2 ANQGSEA. The CDR3 is CSVDSGQGFEQYF. CDR3 DNA sequence: TGCAGCGTTGATTCCGGACAGGGTTTCGAGCAGTACTTC.

This clone has more than one count but fewer than ten. This chain connects TRBV28 to TRBJ1-1; D not resolved. V was cut by 6 bases and J by 8 bases, with 10 bases left in between. Germline CDR1 MDHEN, CDR2 SYDVKM. This CDR3 spans 11 amino acids. Written as DNA, the CDR3 is TGTGCCAGCAGCCTCCTTCGAGAAGCTTTCTTT. Its protein is CASSLLREAFF.

The chain uses TRBV4-3 and TRBJ2-6; D perhaps matches TRBD2 (6 bases). The CDR3 length is 16 residues. CDR1 LGHNA and CDR2 YSLEER come from the germline V gene. Trimming pared 0 bases from V and 4 bases from J, leaving 10 bases between. CDR3 region: CASSQEGGAGANVLTF. The CDR3 DNA follows: TGCGCCAGCAGCCAAGAAGGAGGGGCCGGGGCCAACGTCCTGACTTTC.

Regarding this clone: The sample contains more than one DNA sequence encoding this CDR3. The chain combines TRBV18 with TRBJ2-5, with a tentative D call TRBD1 (5 bases). The CDR3 spans 14 residues. Germline V gene lookup returns CDR1 KGHSH and CDR2 LQKENI. Trimming took 3 bases from V and 1 from J, leaving 9 bases between them. DNA for the CDR3: TGTGCCAGCTCACCTGGGGCGAGCCAAGAGACCCAGTACTTC. It is translated as CASSPGASQETQYF.

V is TRBV28 and J is TRBJ2-7, with a possible D match to TRBD2 (5 bases). The V and J ends lost 4 bases and 0 bases respectively, with 10 bases between them. CDR3 length: 14 amino acids. Germline loops: CDR1 MDHEN, CDR2 SYDVKM. CDR3 bases: TGTGCCAGCAGTTCGGACGGGAACTCCTACGAGCAGTACTTC. Translated, it gives CASSSDGNSYEQYF.

This chain uses TRBV4-1 with TRBJ1-4; no reliable D call. The CDR3 spans 15 residues. The germline V gene has CDR1 MGHRA and CDR2 YSYEKL. Trimming shortened V by 0 bases and J by 1 base, and 6 bases separated the two germline ends. CDR3 nucleotides: TGCGCCAGCAGCCAAGACGGTAGAACTAATGAAAAACTGTTTTTT. It specifies CASSQDGRTNEKLFF.

The V and J genes are TRBV10-2 and TRBJ2-7, with 12 positions matching TRBD2. The germline CDR1 and CDR2 sequences are WSHSY and SAAADI. CDR3 size: 14 residues. Trimming took 6 bases from V and 5 from J; bases not matched to a gene: 5. The CDR3 DNA sequence: TGCGCCAGCAGGGCGACTAGCGGGAGCGACGAGCAGTACTTC. It yields the protein CASRATSGSDEQYF.